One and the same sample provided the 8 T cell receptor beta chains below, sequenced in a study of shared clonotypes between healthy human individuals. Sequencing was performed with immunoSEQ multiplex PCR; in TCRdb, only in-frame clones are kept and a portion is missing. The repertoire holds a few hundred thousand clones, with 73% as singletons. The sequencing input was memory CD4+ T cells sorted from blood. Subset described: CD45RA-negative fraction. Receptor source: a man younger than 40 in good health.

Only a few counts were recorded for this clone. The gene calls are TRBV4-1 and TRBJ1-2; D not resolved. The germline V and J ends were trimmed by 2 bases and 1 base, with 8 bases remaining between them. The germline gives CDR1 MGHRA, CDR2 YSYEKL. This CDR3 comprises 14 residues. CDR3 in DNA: TGCGCCAGCAGCCAAAGTCAGATTAACTATGGCTACACCTTC. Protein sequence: CASSQSQINYGYTF.

The CDR3 DNA reads TGTGCCAGCAGCGACCTAGGACAGGGGAGGGGCTACACCTTC. This codes for CASSDLGQGRGYTF. This rearrangement joins TRBV5-6 to TRBJ1-2, with 9 positions matching TRBD1. CDR1 and CDR2 from the germline V gene are SGHDT and YYEEEE. Germline trimming cut 4 bases from V and 8 bases from J; bases unmatched to any gene: 9. CDR3 length: 14 amino acids.

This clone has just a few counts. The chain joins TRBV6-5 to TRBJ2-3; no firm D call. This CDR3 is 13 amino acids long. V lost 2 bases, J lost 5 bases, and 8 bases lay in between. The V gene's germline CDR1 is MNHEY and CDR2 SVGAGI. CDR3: CASSYIPLDTQYF. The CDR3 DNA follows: TGTGCCAGCAGTTACATACCACTAGATACGCAGTATTTT.

The CDR3 nucleotides are TGTGCCACCAGCAGGACCCTAGCGGTCGGGGAGCAGTTCTTC. Translated: CATSRTLAVGEQFF. The chain combines TRBV15 with TRBJ2-1, with TRBD2 identical over 7 bases. Germline V CDR1 and CDR2: LNHNV, YYDKDF (reference sequence). This CDR3 region has 14 residues. The trim removed 3 bases at V and 10 bases at J, leaving 9 bases unmatched.

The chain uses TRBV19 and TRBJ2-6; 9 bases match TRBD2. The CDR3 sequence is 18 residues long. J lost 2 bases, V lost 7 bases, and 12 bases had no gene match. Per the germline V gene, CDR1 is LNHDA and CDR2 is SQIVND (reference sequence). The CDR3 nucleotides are TGTGCCAGTATGGGGGTAGCGGGAGTTGTTACTGGGGCCAACGTCCTGACTTTC. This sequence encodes CASMGVAGVVTGANVLTF.

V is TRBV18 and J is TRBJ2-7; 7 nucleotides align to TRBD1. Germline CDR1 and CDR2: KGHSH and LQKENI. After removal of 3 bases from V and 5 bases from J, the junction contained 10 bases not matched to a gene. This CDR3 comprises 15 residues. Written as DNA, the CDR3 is TGTGCCAGCTCACCGTACCGACAGGGTAACGACGAGCAGTACTTC. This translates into CASSPYRQGNDEQYF.

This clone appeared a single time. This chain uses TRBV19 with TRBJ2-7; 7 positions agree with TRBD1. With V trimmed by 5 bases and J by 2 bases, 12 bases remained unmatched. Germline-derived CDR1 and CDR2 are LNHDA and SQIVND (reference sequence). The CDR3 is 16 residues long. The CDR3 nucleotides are TGTGCCAGTAGTCCGAATGGATGGGACAGTACCTACGAGCAGTACTTC. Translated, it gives CASSPNGWDSTYEQYF.

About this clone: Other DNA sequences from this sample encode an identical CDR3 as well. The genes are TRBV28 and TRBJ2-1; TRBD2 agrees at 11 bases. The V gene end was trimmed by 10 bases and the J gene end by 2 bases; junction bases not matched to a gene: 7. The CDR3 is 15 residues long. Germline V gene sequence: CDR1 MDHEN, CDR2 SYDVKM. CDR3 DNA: TGTGCCACCGATCTAGCGGGAGGTCCCTACAATGAGCAGTTCTTC. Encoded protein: CATDLAGGPYNEQFF.